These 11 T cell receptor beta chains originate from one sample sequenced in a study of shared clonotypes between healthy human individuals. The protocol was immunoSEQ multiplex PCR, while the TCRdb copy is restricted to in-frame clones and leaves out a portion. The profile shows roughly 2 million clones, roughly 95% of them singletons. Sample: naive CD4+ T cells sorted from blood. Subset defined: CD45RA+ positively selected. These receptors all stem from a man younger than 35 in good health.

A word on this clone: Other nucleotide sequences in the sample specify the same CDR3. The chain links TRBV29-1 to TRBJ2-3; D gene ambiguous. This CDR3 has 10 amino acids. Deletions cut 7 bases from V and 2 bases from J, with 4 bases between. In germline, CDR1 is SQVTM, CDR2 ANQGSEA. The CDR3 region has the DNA TGCAGCGCCCACACAGATACGCAGTATTTT. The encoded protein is CSAHTDTQYF.

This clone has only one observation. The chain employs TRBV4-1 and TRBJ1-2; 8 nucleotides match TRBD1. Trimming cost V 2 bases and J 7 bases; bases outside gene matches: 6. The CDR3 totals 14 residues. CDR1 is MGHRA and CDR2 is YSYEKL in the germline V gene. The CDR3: CASSQLGQGSGYTF. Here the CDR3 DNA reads TGCGCCAGCAGCCAACTTGGACAGGGTAGTGGCTACACCTTC.

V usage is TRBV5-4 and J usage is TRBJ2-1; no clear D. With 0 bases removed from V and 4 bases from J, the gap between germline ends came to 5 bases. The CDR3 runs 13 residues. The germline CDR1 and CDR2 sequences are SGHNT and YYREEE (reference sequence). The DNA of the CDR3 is TGTGCCAGCAGCTTGGGACATTACAATGAGCAGTTCTTC. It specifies CASSLGHYNEQFF.

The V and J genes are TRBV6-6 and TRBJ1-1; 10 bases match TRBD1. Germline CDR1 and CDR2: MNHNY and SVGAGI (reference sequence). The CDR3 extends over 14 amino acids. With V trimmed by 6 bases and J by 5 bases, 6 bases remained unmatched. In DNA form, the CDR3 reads TGTGCCAGCAGAGCTAGGACAGGGGGGACTGAAGCTTTCTTT. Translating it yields CASRARTGGTEAFF.

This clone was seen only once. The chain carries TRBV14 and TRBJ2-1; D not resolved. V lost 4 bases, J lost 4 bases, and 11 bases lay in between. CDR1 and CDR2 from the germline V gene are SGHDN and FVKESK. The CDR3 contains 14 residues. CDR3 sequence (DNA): TGTGCCAGCAGCCCCTTCGGCTTATACAATGAGCAGTTCTTC. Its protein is CASSPFGLYNEQFF.

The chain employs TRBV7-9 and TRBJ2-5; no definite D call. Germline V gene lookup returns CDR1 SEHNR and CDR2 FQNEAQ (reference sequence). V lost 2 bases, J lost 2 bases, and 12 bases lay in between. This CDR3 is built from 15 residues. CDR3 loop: CASSLSSKPQETQYF. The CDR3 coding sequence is TGTGCCAGCAGCTTAAGTTCTAAGCCGCAAGAGACCCAGTACTTC.

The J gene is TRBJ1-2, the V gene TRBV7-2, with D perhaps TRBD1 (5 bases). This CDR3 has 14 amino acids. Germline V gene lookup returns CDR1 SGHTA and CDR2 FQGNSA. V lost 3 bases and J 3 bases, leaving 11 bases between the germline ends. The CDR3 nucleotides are TGTGCCAGCAGCTTCAGCCAGGGTTACTATGGCTACACCTTC. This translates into CASSFSQGYYGYTF.

The CDR3 spells CASGGRKGGVAEAFF. CDR3 coding DNA: TGTGCCAGCGGGGGGCGCAAGGGAGGTGTGGCTGAAGCTTTCTTT. The V gene is TRBV5-4, the J gene TRBJ1-1; TRBD1 is a possible D gene (6 bases). Germline V gene data show CDR1 as SGHNT and CDR2 as YYREEE (reference sequence). The CDR3 contains 15 residues. V was cut by 7 bases and J by 6 bases, with 22 bases left in between. Based on the CDR3 plus reference TRBV5-4 and TRBJ1-1, the full variable domain is ETGVTQSPTHLIKTRGQQVTLRCSSQSGHNTVSWYQQALGQGPQFIFQYYREEENGRGNFPPRFSGLQFPNYSSELNVNALELDDSALYLCASGGRKGGVAEAFFGQGTRLTVV.

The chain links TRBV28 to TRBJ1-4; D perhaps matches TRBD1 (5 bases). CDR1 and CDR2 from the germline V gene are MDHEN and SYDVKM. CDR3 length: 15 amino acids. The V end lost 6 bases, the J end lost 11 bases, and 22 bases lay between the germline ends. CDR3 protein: CASSPGGPNDSKLFF. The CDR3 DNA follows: TGTGCCAGCAGCCCCGGGGGACCTAATGATAGCAAACTGTTTTTT.

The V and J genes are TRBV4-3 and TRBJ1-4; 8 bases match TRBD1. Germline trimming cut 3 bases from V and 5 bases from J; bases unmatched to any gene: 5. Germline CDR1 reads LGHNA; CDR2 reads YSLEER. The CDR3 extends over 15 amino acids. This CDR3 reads CASSHGRTGNEKLFF. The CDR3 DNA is TGCGCCAGCAGCCACGGACGGACAGGGAATGAAAAACTGTTTTTT.

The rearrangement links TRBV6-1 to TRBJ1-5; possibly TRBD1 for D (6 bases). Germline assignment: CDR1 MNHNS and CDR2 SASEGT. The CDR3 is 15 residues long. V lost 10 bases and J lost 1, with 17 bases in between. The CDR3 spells CATGPRTASNQPQHF. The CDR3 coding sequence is TGTGCCACCGGGCCCCGGACAGCGAGCAATCAGCCCCAGCATTTT.